A single sample gave rise to the 17 T cell receptor beta chains below, sequenced in a study of T cells in narcolepsy (dated by TCRdb to the late 2010s). Library prep was done by the immunoSEQ multiplex PCR assay. What TCRdb holds here is the immuneACCESS table cut down to in-frame rearrangements. Part of the clones is not present; checked against another copy, under half of the missing clones reflect an unresolved V gene, and the others are unexplained. In all, the sample holds fewer than 35,000 clones, and approximately 85% of those were seen once. Together, the top ten hold around 2.6% of the sample. Source material: CD45RA- memory CD4+ T cells from PBMCs. Interpreted using the paper, the cell subset or site label stands for: memory T cells sorted ex vivo from peripheral blood. The receptors were sampled from a human donor with narcolepsy.

The chain is built from TRBV19 and TRBJ1-5, with 7 bases fitting TRBD1. The J segment lost 0 bases and the V segment lost 6 bases, leaving 2 bases of the junction unmatched. Germline values: CDR1 LNHDA, CDR2 SQIVND (reference sequence). The length of the CDR3 is 14 residues. CDR3 loop: CASSGTDSNQPQHF. In DNA, the CDR3 is TGTGCCAGTAGCGGGACAGATAGCAATCAGCCCCAGCATTTT.

The rearrangement links TRBV5-1 to TRBJ2-5; 8 nucleotides align to TRBD2. CDR3 length: 14 amino acids. J gave up 5 bases and V 0 bases, and 3 bases lay outside the gene matches. Germline V gives CDR1 SGHRS, CDR2 YFSETQ. In nucleotides, the CDR3 is TGCGCCAGCAGCTTGGGGGTAGCGGGGGAGACCCAGTACTTC. Translation: CASSLGVAGETQYF.

The CDR3 reads CASSPRGGTGEAFF. In DNA form, the CDR3 reads TGTGCCAGCAGCCCCAGAGGAGGGACGGGAGAAGCTTTCTTT. The chain couples TRBV7-2 to TRBJ1-1; perhaps TRBD1 as D (5 bases). Trimming pared 5 bases from V and 8 bases from J, leaving 18 bases between. This CDR3 is built from 14 residues. Germline CDR1 is SGHTA and CDR2 is FQGNSA.

The rearrangement links TRBV7-2 to TRBJ1-4, with a tentative D call TRBD1 (6 bases). V lost 0 bases and J lost 8, with 7 bases in between. Germline CDR1 SGHTA, CDR2 FQGNSA. The CDR3 covers 13 residues. In DNA, the CDR3 is TGTGCCAGCAGCTTAGCGGGGGGCGAAAAACTGTTTTTT. Translating gives CASSLAGGEKLFF.

DNA for the CDR3: TGTGCCAGCAGCTTGGCCGGGGGATCCTCCTACGAGCAGTACTTC. It codes for CASSLAGGSSYEQYF. The chain joins TRBV5-4 to TRBJ2-7; tentatively, D is TRBD2 (6 bases). Trimming took 0 bases from V and 0 from J, leaving 10 bases between them. The CDR3 consists of 15 residues. Germline V gene lookup returns CDR1 SGHNT and CDR2 YYREEE (reference sequence).

The chain couples TRBV7-8 to TRBJ2-7; TRBD1 is a possible D gene (6 bases). The CDR3 length is 13 residues. In germline, CDR1 is SGHVS, CDR2 FQNEAQ. V lost 4 bases and J lost 4, with 11 bases in between. This CDR3 is CASSSVRGYEQYF. CDR3 bases: TGTGCCAGCAGCTCTGTAAGGGGGTACGAGCAGTACTTC.

The rearrangement links TRBV7-6 to TRBJ2-2, with 11 bases aligning to TRBD1. The CDR3 has 16 residues. Germline CDR1 reads SGHVS; CDR2 reads FNYEAQ. With V trimmed by 3 bases and J by 3 bases, 3 bases remained unmatched. The CDR3 DNA sequence: TGTGCCAGCAGCTTTTGGGGACAGGGGGACACCGGGGAGCTGTTTTTT. This sequence encodes CASSFWGQGDTGELFF.

This clone was seen a single time. Here the CDR3 DNA reads TGTGCCAGCCGGAAACCAGGGGCCCGAGAGGAGCAGTTCTTC. As protein: CASRKPGAREEQFF. The chain recombines TRBV6-1 with TRBJ2-1, with D perhaps matching TRBD1 (6 bases). The CDR3 consists of 14 residues. Germline V lookup: CDR1 MNHNS, CDR2 SASEGT. Trimming cost V 8 bases and J 10 bases, with 21 bases left between them.

The chain uses TRBV5-1 and TRBJ2-5; D not certain. Trimming took 0 bases from V and 8 from J, leaving 8 bases between them. This CDR3 has 12 amino acids. Germline-derived CDR1 and CDR2 are SGHRS and YFSETQ. The CDR3 here is CASSLEESTQYF. The CDR3 region has the DNA TGCGCCAGCAGCTTGGAGGAGTCAACCCAGTACTTC.

This chain uses TRBV2 with TRBJ2-2; D gene uncertain. Germline CDR1 SNHLY, CDR2 FYNNEI. CDR3 length: 14 amino acids. Trimming took 3 bases from V and 7 from J, leaving 12 bases between them. For the CDR3, the DNA is TGTGCCAGCAGTGACTTACAGAATGGCGGGGAGCTGTTTTTT. Translating it yields CASSDLQNGGELFF.

The chain recombines TRBV10-3 with TRBJ2-2; D is undetermined. From germline, CDR1 is ENHRY and CDR2 SYGVKD. The CDR3 is 12 residues long. The ends were cut back, 6 bases at V and 6 bases at J, with 8 bases in the middle. This CDR3 reads CAISLPPGELFF. The CDR3, as DNA: TGTGCCATCAGCCTGCCTCCCGGGGAGCTGTTTTTT.

With respect to this clone: This same CDR3 is encoded by further DNA sequences in the sample. V gene TRBV9 combines with J gene TRBJ2-2; D is undetermined. V was shortened by 0 bases and J by 3 bases, with 3 bases between the two germline ends. CDR3 length: 13 amino acids. Germline loops: CDR1 SGDLS, CDR2 YYNGEE. The CDR3, as DNA: TGTGCCAGCAGCGTAGAATACACCGGGGAGCTGTTTTTT. This gives the protein CASSVEYTGELFF.

The chain uses TRBV11-1 and TRBJ2-1; TRBD1 agrees at 8 bases. The V and J ends lost 6 bases and 15 bases, in that order; junction bases with no gene match: 19. This CDR3 has 15 amino acids. Per germline, CDR1 SGHAT and CDR2 FQDESV (reference sequence). The CDR3 DNA follows: TGTGCCAGCAGTCCTAGCCAGGGGGCCCCTGGCGTGCGGTTCTTC. Translating it yields CASSPSQGAPGVRFF.

This chain uses TRBV11-3 with TRBJ2-6; no reliable D call. The CDR3 loop spans 14 amino acids. Germline V lookup: CDR1 SGHNT, CDR2 YENEEA. The germline V and J ends were trimmed by 4 bases and 4 bases, with 8 bases remaining between them. DNA for the CDR3: TGTGCCAGCAGCTCTGATGGCGGGGCCAACGTCCTGACTTTC. Its protein product is CASSSDGGANVLTF.

This clone was observed a handful of times. The rearrangement links TRBV2 to TRBJ1-1, with unresolved D. The CDR3 extends over 13 amino acids. Germline V gene lookup returns CDR1 SNHLY and CDR2 FYNNEI. V was shortened by 4 bases and J by 4 bases, with 10 bases between the two germline ends. In nucleotides, the CDR3 is TGTGCCAGCAGTGCGGAGGGAGGCACTGAAGCTTTCTTT. Protein: CASSAEGGTEAFF.

The chain carries TRBV19 and TRBJ1-5; TRBD1 might be the D (6 bases). CDR3 length: 13 amino acids. Deletions cut 8 bases from V and 6 bases from J, with 14 bases between. Germline V gene sequence: CDR1 LNHDA, CDR2 SQIVND (reference sequence). DNA for the CDR3: TGTGCCAGTTGGGGGACAATCGGTCAGCCCCAGCATTTT. The encoded protein is CASWGTIGQPQHF.

CDR3: CASSPLQGDGKNIQYF. The DNA of the CDR3 is TGTGCCAGTAGCCCTCTTCAGGGGGACGGAAAAAACATTCAGTACTTC. The chain carries TRBV19 and TRBJ2-4, with TRBD1 matching 7 bases. Germline CDR1 reads LNHDA; CDR2 reads SQIVND (reference sequence). The CDR3 is 16 amino acids. With V trimmed by 6 bases and J by 4 bases, 12 bases remained unmatched.